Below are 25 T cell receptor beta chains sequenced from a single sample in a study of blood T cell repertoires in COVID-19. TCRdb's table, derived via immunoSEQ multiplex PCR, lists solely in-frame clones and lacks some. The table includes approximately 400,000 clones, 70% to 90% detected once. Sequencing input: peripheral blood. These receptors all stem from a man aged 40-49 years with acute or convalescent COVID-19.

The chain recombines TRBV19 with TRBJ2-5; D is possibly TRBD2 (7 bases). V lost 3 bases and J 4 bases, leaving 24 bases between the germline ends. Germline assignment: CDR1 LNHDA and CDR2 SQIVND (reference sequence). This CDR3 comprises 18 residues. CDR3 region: CASSIGGPGGAMRETQYF. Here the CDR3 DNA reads TGTGCCAGTAGTATTGGGGGGCCGGGGGGCGCGATGCGAGAGACCCAGTACTTC.

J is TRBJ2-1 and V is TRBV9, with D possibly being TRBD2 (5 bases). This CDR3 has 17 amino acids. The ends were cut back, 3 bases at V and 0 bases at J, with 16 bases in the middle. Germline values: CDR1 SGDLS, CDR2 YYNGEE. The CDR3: CASSGSLSGSSYNEQFF. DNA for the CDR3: TGTGCCAGCAGCGGAAGTTTAAGCGGAAGCTCCTACAATGAGCAGTTCTTC.

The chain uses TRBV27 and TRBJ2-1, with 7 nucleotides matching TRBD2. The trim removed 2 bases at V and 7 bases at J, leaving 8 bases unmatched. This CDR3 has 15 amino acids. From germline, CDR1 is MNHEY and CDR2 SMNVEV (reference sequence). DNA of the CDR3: TGTGCCAGCAGTTTAGCGGGAGTATTAAGGAATGAGCAGTTCTTC. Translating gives CASSLAGVLRNEQFF.

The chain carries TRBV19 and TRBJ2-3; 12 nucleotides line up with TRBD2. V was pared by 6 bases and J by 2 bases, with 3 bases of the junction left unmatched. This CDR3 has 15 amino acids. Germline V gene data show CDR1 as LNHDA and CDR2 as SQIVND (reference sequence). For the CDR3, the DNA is TGTGCCAGTAGCGGACTAGCGGGGTTCACAGATACGCAGTATTTT. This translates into CASSGLAGFTDTQYF.

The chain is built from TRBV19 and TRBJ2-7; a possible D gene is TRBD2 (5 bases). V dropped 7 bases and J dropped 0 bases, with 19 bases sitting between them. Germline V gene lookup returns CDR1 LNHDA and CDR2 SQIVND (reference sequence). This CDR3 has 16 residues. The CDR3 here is CASTPRGRASSYEQYF. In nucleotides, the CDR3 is TGTGCCAGTACCCCACGTGGGCGGGCCAGCTCCTACGAGCAGTACTTC.

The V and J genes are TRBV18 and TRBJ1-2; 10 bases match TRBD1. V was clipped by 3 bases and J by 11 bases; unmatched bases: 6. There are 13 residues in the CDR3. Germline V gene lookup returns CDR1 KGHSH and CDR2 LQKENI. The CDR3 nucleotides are TGTGCCAGCTCACCCGGGACAGGGGACTGGTACACCTTC. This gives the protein CASSPGTGDWYTF.

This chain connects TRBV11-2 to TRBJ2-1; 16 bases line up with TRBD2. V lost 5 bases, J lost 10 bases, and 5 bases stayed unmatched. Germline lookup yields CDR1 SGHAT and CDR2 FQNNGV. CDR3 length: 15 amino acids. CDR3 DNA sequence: TGTGCCAGCAGCCCGACGGGACTAGCGGGGGGGGAGCAGTTCTTC. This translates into CASSPTGLAGGEQFF.

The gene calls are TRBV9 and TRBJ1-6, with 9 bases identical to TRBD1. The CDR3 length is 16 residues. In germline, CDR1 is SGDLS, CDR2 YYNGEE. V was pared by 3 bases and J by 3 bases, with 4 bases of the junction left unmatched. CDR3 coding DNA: TGTGCCAGCAGCGCCCGGGACAGGGTCTATAATTCACCCCTCCACTTT. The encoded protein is CASSARDRVYNSPLHF.

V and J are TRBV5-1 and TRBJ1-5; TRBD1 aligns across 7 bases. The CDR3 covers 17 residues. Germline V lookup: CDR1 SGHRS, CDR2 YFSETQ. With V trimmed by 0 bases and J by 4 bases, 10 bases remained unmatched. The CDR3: CASSLVWGTVKNQPQHF. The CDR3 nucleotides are TGCGCCAGCAGCTTGGTATGGGGGACAGTCAAAAATCAGCCCCAGCATTTT.

Here the CDR3 reads CASRSEDKLHQETQYF. DNA of the CDR3: TGTGCCAGCAGAAGCGAGGACAAGTTGCACCAAGAGACCCAGTACTTC. V and J are TRBV4-2 and TRBJ2-5; tentative D call: TRBD1 (5 bases). From germline, CDR1 is LGHNA and CDR2 YNFKEQ. The CDR3 has 16 amino acids. V was shortened by 6 bases and J by 0 bases, with 17 bases between the two germline ends.

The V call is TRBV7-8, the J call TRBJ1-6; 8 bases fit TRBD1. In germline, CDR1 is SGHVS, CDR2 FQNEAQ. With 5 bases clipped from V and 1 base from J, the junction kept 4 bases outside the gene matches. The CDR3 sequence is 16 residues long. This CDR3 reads CASSAQGGSYNSPLHF. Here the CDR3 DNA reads TGTGCCAGCAGCGCACAGGGGGGTTCCTATAATTCACCCCTCCACTTT.

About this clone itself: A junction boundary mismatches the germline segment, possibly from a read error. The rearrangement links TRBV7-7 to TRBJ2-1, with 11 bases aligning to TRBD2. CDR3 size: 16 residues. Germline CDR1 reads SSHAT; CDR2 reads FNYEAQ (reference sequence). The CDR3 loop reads CASSLEVAGGDNEQFF. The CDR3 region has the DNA TGTGCTAGCAGCTTAGAGGTAGCGGGGGGGGACAATGAGCAGTTCTTC.

The CDR3 loop reads CASSRGTSFSYEQYF. The CDR3 bases are TGTGCCAGCAGTCGAGGGACATCTTTCTCCTACGAGCAGTACTTC. J is TRBJ2-7 and V is TRBV28, with a possible D match to TRBD1 (6 bases). CDR1 is MDHEN, CDR2 SYDVKM, per germline. V lost 5 bases and J lost 0, with 14 bases in between. The length of the CDR3 is 15 residues.

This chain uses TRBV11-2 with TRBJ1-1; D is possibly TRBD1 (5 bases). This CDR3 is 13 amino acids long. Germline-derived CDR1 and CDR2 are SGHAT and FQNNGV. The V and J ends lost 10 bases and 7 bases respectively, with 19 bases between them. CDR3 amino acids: CATAMRGDGEAFF. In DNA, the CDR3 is TGTGCCACCGCTATGCGGGGGGACGGTGAAGCTTTCTTT.

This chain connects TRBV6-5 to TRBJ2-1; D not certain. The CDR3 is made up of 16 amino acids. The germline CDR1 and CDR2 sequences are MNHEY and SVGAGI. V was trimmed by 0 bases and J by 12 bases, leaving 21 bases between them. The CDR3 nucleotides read TGTGCCAGCAGTTACTCAAAATTTTCGAACCCCGAGGCGCAGTTCTTC. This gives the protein CASSYSKFSNPEAQFF.

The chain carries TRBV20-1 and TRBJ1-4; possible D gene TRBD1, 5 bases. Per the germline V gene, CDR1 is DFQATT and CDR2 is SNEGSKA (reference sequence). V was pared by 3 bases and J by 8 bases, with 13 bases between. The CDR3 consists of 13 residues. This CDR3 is CSASVGGDEKLFF. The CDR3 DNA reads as TGCAGTGCTAGTGTCGGAGGGGACGAAAAACTGTTTTTT.

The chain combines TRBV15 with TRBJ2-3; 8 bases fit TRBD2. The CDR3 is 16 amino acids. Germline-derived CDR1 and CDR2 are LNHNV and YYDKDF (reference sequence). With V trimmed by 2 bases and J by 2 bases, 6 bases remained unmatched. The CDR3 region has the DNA TGTGCCACCAGCAGACCCACTAGCGGAAACACAGATACGCAGTATTTT. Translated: CATSRPTSGNTDTQYF.

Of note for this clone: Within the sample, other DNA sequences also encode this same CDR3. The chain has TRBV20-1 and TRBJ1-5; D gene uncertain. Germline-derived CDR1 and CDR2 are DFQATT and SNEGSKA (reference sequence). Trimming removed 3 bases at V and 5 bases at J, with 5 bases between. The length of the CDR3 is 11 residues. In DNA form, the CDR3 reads TGCAGTGCTAGCGGGGATCAGCCCCAGCATTTT. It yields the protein CSASGDQPQHF.

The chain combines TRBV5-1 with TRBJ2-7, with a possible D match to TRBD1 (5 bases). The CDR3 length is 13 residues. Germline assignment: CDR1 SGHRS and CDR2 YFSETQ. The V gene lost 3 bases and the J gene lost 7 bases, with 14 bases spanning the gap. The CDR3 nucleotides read TGCGCCAGCAGCTCTCAGGGCGCAAGAGAGCAGTACTTC. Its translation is CASSSQGAREQYF.

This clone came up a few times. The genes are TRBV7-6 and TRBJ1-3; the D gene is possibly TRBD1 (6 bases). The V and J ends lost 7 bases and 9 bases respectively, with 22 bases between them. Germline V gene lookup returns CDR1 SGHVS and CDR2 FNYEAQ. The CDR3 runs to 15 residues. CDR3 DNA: TGTGCCAGCACCCCAGTCCCCGGGACAAGGTTCACCATATATTTT. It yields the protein CASTPVPGTRFTIYF.

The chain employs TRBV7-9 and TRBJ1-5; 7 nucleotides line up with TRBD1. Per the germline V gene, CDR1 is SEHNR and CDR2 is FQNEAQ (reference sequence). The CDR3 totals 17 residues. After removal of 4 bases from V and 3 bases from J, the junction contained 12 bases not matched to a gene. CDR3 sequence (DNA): TGTGCCAGCAGCTCGGCGGGTTTACAGGGGTCCAATCAGCCCCAGCATTTT. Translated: CASSSAGLQGSNQPQHF.

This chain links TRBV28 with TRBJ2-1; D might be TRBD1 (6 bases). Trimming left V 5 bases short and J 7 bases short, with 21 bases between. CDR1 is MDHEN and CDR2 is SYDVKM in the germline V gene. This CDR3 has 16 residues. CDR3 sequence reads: CASSPHDRLVANEQFF. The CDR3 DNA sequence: TGTGCCAGCAGTCCCCATGACAGGTTGGTTGCGAATGAGCAGTTCTTC.

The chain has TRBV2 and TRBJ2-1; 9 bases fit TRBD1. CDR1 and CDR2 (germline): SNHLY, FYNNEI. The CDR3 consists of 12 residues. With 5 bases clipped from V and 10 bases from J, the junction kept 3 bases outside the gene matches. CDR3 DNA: TGTGCCAGCAGTACAGGGGGCTTAGAGCAGTTCTTC. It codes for CASSTGGLEQFF.

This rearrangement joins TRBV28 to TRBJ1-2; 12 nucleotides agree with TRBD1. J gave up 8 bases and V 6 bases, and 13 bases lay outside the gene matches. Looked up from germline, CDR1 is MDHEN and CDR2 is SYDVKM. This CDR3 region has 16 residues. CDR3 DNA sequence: TGTGCCAGCAGCCCCCCACCGGGACAGGGGGCAGGCGGCTACACCTTC. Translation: CASSPPPGQGAGGYTF.

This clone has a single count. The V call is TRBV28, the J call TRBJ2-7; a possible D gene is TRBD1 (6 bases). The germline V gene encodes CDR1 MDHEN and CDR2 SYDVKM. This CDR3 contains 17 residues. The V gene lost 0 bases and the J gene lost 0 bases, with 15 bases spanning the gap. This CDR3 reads CASSLWGAGVGSYEQYF. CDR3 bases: TGTGCCAGCAGTTTATGGGGGGCGGGCGTTGGCTCCTACGAGCAGTACTTC.